This entry lists 5 T cell receptor beta chains sequenced from one sample in a study of early T cells in non-severe SARS-CoV-2 infection. TCRdb reprocessed the 5' RACE reads with MiXCR, giving one entry per CDR3 protein. The sample contains about 69,000 distinct CDR3 sequences, roughly 4.8% of which appear only once. The sequencing here drew on whole blood, taken at baseline. The receptor set was obtained from an adult who was a healthcare worker with PCR-confirmed SARS-CoV-2 infection or an uninfected control (not recorded which). The donor label of this sample is uncertain.

There are a few counts of this clonotype. The genes are TRBV5-1 and TRBJ1-1; D is undetermined. V lost 3 bases, J lost 1 base, and 10 bases lay in between. Germline CDR1 reads SGHRS; CDR2 reads YFSETQ. The CDR3 runs 14 residues. The CDR3 bases are TGCGCCAGCAGCTCACCGACGGCGAACACTGAAGCTTTCTTT. Amino acids: CASSSPTANTEAFF. Together with reference TRBV5-1 and TRBJ1-1, the CDR3 gives the full variable domain: KAGVTQTPRYLIKTRGQQVTLSCSPISGHRSVSWYQQTPGQGLQFLFEYFSETQRNKGNFPGRFSGRQFSNSRSEMNVSTLELGDSALYLCASSSPTANTEAFFGQGTRLTVV.

In this sample, this clonotype turned up many times. J is TRBJ2-3 and V is TRBV29-1; D might be TRBD2 (5 bases). The V gene lost 5 bases and the J gene lost 4 bases, with 10 bases spanning the gap. Per germline, CDR1 SQVTM and CDR2 ANQGSEA. The CDR3 extends over 12 amino acids. The CDR3 reads CSVTAGADTQYF. CDR3 coding DNA: TGCAGCGTTACCGCCGGGGCAGATACGCAGTATTTT.

This clonotype was seen ten or more times. The chain combines TRBV5-6 with TRBJ2-1; D gene unclear. Trimming left V 0 bases short and J 4 bases short, with 8 bases between. Germline V gene lookup returns CDR1 SGHDT and CDR2 YYEEEE. The CDR3 consists of 14 residues. CDR3 protein: CASSLGTLYNEQFF. Here the CDR3 DNA reads TGTGCCAGCAGCTTGGGGACCTTATACAATGAGCAGTTCTTC.

This clonotype has only a few counts. The gene calls are TRBV30 and TRBJ1-1; 8 bases map to TRBD1. V was pared by 2 bases and J by 1 base, with 6 bases of the junction left unmatched. CDR3 length: 15 residues. Germline V gene data show CDR1 as GTSNPN and CDR2 as SVGIG (reference sequence). The CDR3 nucleotides are TGTGCCTGGAGTCCACTAGGACAGGGGAACACTGAAGCTTTCTTT. Residues: CAWSPLGQGNTEAFF.

The rearrangement links TRBV27 to TRBJ1-5, with TRBD1 as a possible D gene (5 bases). CDR3 size: 15 residues. V was pared by 2 bases and J by 2 bases, with 10 bases between. Germline V lookup: CDR1 MNHEY, CDR2 SMNVEV (reference sequence). CDR3 nucleotide sequence: TGTGCCAGCAGTTTAGGGGGTGGGGGCAATCAGCCCCAGCATTTT. Its translation is CASSLGGGGNQPQHF.